This T cell receptor beta chain was captured in a study of blood T cell repertoires in COVID-19. For the study at large: COVID-19 samples, acute and convalescent, were from the United States, Italy and Spain. From T cells, B-cell-depleted T cells, or PBMCs came the material, which was cDNA or gDNA.

Trimming cost V 4 bases and J 10 bases, with 16 bases left between them. The germline gives CDR1 SGHTA, CDR2 FQGNSA. This CDR3 region has 14 residues. Per the authors' pipeline: Amplification with reference gene primers provided the estimates of nucleated cell counts. Profiled with immunoSEQ multiplex PCR; TCRdb holds only in-frame clones, not every one. D and trimming were read from the DNA, whereas the V and J calls and clone size are those reported in that table. Of about 250,000 clones listed, around 89% are singletons. The specimen was peripheral blood. The origin of this receptor is a man aged 25-45 years with acute or convalescent COVID-19. This sequence joins TRBV7-2 and TRBJ1-4, with a possible D match to TRBD1 (5 bases). This chain's CDR3 is CASSSDGRGGKLFF. Here the CDR3 DNA reads TGTGCCAGCAGCTCAGACGGACGGGGGGGAAAACTGTTTTTT.